This record concerns one T cell receptor beta chain sequence. This entry comes from a study of CD8 T cells in Susac syndrome. cDNA came from roughly 0.5 to 1 ug RNA primed by random hexamers. The amplification used immunoSEQ multiplex PCR on TCR beta CDR3; it spanned 54 Vbeta and 13 Jbeta. Each CDR3 protein is one row after TCRdb ran MiXCR on the immunoSEQ multiplex PCR reads. The sample lists around 220,000 distinct CDR3 sequences, about 93% occurring once. The CDR3 is 12 amino acids. CDR1 is GTSNPN, CDR2 SVGIG, per germline (reference sequence). Trimming pared 1 base from V and 8 bases from J, leaving 11 bases between.

V and J are TRBV30 and TRBJ1-2; tentatively, D is TRBD1 (6 bases). The specimen was CD8+ T cells from PBMCs. This sequence was found in a human donor with multiple sclerosis. The CDR3 DNA is TGTGCCTGGAGTGCCGCAGGGGAAGGCTACACCTTC. This gives the protein CAWSAAGEGYTF.